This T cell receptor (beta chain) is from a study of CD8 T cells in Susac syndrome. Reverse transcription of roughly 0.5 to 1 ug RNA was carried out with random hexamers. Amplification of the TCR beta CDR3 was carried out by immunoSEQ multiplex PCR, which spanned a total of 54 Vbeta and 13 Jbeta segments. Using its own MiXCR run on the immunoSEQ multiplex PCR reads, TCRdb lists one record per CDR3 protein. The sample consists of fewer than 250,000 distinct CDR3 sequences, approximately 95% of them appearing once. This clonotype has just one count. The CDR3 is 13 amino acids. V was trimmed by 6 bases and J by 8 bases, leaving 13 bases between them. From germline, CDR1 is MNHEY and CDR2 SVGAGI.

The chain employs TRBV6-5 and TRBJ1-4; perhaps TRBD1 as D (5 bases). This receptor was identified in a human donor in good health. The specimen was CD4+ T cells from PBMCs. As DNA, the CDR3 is TGTGCCAGCAGGCGAGGGGCCGGAGAAAAACTGTTTTTT. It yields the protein CASRRGAGEKLFF.